This paragraph covers one T cell receptor (beta chain) sequence. The antigen remains unidentified. V shed 0 bases and J 6 bases; nucleotides not matched to a gene: 5. Germline V gene data show CDR1 as LNHNV and CDR2 as YYDKDF (reference sequence). The CDR3 runs 15 residues. MiXCR, run by TCRdb on the 5' RACE reads, gives a single entry per CDR3 protein. The sample shows roughly 300,000 distinct CDR3 sequences, 16% of them seen only once. The source of the sample is a study of T-cell memory formation after mild COVID-19. Study results and limitations: Clones that contracted from day 15 to 85 had balanced CD4/CD8; later expanders were CD4+ biased.

The receptor was isolated from a young man who had mild COVID-19 (a few samples of this study predate the infection). Cell type and time point are not known. The chain employs TRBV15 and TRBJ1-2, with TRBD1 identical over 9 bases. The sequencing sample was made of PBMCs or a T cell subset sorted from them (not recorded which). CDR3 in DNA: TGTGCCACCAGCAGAGATGGGACAGGGATTAATGGCTACACCTTC. It is translated as CATSRDGTGINGYTF.